The 21 T cell receptor beta chains presented below share a single source sample, sequenced in a study of T cell responses to AZD1222 COVID-19 vaccine. Generated by immunoSEQ multiplex PCR, the TCRdb table keeps only in-frame clones and is missing some. This sample has 120,000 to 150,000 clones; about 92% occur once, and the top ten carry approximately 5%. The source material was peripheral blood, sampled on day 0 of AZD1222 vaccination. The receptors were gathered from an adult in good health.

This clone appeared once. V and J are TRBV7-9 and TRBJ2-7; 13 positions agree with TRBD2. CDR3 size: 16 residues. V gave up 5 bases and J gave up 4 bases; unmatched junction bases: 8. CDR1 is SEHNR, CDR2 FQNEAQ, per germline (reference sequence). The CDR3 spells CASSDGLAGADYEQYF. CDR3 coding DNA: TGTGCCAGCAGCGACGGACTAGCGGGAGCTGATTACGAGCAGTACTTC.

The J gene is TRBJ1-3, the V gene TRBV19; D might be TRBD1 (5 bases). The germline V gene has CDR1 LNHDA and CDR2 SQIVND (reference sequence). The CDR3 has 15 amino acids. The V end was cut by 3 bases, the J end by 3 bases, with 12 bases between. CDR3: CASSMGVGIGNTIYF. DNA for the CDR3: TGTGCCAGTAGTATGGGGGTGGGGATTGGAAACACCATATATTTT.

The chain is built from TRBV6-1 and TRBJ2-7; 12 bases align to TRBD1. CDR1 and CDR2 from the germline V gene are MNHNS and SASEGT. Trimming took 1 base from V and 10 from J; bases not matched to a gene: 2. The CDR3 is 13 amino acids. In DNA, the CDR3 is TGTGCCAGCAGTGAAGTGGGACAGGGGGCCCAGTACTTC. Translation: CASSEVGQGAQYF.

The chain combines TRBV3-1 (or the pseudogene TRBV3-2) with TRBJ2-3; the D gene is possibly TRBD1 (5 bases). Trimming cost V 7 bases and J 3 bases, with 14 bases left between them. CDR3 length: 14 residues. The germline V gene encodes CDR1 LGHDT and CDR2 YNNKEL (reference sequence). The CDR3 DNA follows: TGTGCCAGCACTTCTTTTGACAGTACAGATACGCAGTATTTT. It codes for CASTSFDSTDTQYF.

The CDR3 nucleotides read TGTGCCAGCAGCCCACCGGGACTAGCGGGGGGACAGGAGCAGTTCTTC. This encodes CASSPPGLAGGQEQFF. This chain uses TRBV7-9 with TRBJ2-1; 15 bases align to TRBD2. Germline V gene data show CDR1 as SEHNR and CDR2 as FQNEAQ (reference sequence). The V and J ends lost 5 bases and 10 bases, in that order; junction bases with no gene match: 9. The length of the CDR3 is 16 residues.

The chain couples TRBV7-2 to TRBJ2-1; 8 bases fit TRBD2. V was pared by 7 bases and J by 9 bases, with 17 bases of the junction left unmatched. This CDR3 is 16 amino acids long. CDR1 is SGHTA, CDR2 FQGNSA, per germline. DNA for the CDR3: TGTGCCAGCAACAAGGTCCAGGCGGGAGGTCCCACTGAGCAGTTCTTC. Its protein product is CASNKVQAGGPTEQFF.

J is TRBJ2-1 and V is TRBV9; 10 positions match TRBD2. This CDR3 region has 16 residues. With V trimmed by 4 bases and J by 4 bases, 8 bases remained unmatched. Germline V gene lookup returns CDR1 SGDLS and CDR2 YYNGEE. CDR3 region: CASSPSLAGAYNEQFF. The DNA for the CDR3 is TGTGCCAGCAGCCCGTCGCTAGCGGGAGCATACAATGAGCAGTTCTTC.

This clone was detected once. The V and J genes are TRBV12-5 and TRBJ2-3, with a possible D match to TRBD1 (6 bases). The V and J ends lost 0 bases and 4 bases respectively, with 14 bases between them. The CDR3 runs 16 residues. Germline V gene sequence: CDR1 LGHNT, CDR2 FRNRAP. The CDR3 DNA reads as TGTGCTAGTGGTTTGGTACAGGGATATGGTTCAGATACGCAGTATTTT. Protein product: CASGLVQGYGSDTQYF.

This rearrangement joins TRBV10-1 to TRBJ2-3, with D possibly matching TRBD1 (5 bases). The CDR3 length is 14 residues. CDR1 is WNHNN and CDR2 is SYGVQD in the germline V gene (reference sequence). V lost 3 bases, J lost 5 bases, and 12 bases lay in between. The CDR3 coding sequence is TGCGCCAGCAGTGATGGGAATACAGGAGATACGCAGTATTTT. This gives the protein CASSDGNTGDTQYF.

The gene calls are TRBV7-2 and TRBJ1-1, with a tentative D call TRBD1 (6 bases). The germline V gene has CDR1 SGHTA and CDR2 FQGNSA. Trimming took off 5 bases at V and 1 base at J, with 14 bases between the two ends. The length of the CDR3 is 15 residues. In nucleotides, the CDR3 is TGTGCCAGCAGCCCGTTCGCAGGGGCGAACACTGAAGCTTTCTTT. As protein: CASSPFAGANTEAFF.

The chain is built from TRBV29-1 and TRBJ1-4; D is perhaps TRBD1 (5 bases). The CDR3 totals 13 residues. Germline assignment: CDR1 SQVTM and CDR2 ANQGSEA. Deletions cut 6 bases from V and 5 bases from J, with 13 bases between. CDR3 loop: CSVDFGANEKLFF. The CDR3 coding sequence is TGCAGCGTGGACTTCGGGGCAAATGAAAAACTGTTTTTT.

This chain connects TRBV5-5 to TRBJ2-7; TRBD1 or TRBD2 may be the D gene (5 bases each). The V and J ends lost 3 bases and 5 bases respectively, with 18 bases between them. Germline V lookup: CDR1 SGHKS, CDR2 YYEKEE (reference sequence). The CDR3 has 15 residues. The CDR3 DNA reads TGTGCCAGCAGCTCCCGGGGTAGGGGTCGGGACGAGCAGTACTTC. Translated, it gives CASSSRGRGRDEQYF.

V gene TRBV9 combines with J gene TRBJ1-1, with TRBD1 identical over 7 bases. This CDR3 has 15 residues. V lost 3 bases and J lost 1; bases outside the gene matches: 6. Germline CDR1 reads SGDLS; CDR2 reads YYNGEE. The DNA of the CDR3 is TGTGCCAGCAGCGCCGGGACAGCGAGGAACACTGAAGCTTTCTTT. Its protein product is CASSAGTARNTEAFF.

The chain uses TRBV18 and TRBJ1-1, with D unresolved. The germline V and J ends were trimmed by 0 bases and 11 bases, with 10 bases remaining between them. Germline CDR1 KGHSH, CDR2 LQKENI. The CDR3 is 12 amino acids. CDR3 coding DNA: TGTGCCAGCTCACCACCGTTAGGGAGGGCTTTCTTT. Protein sequence: CASSPPLGRAFF.

V is TRBV29-1 and J is TRBJ2-6; D call uncertain. Trimming removed 7 bases at V and 0 bases at J, with 13 bases between. The CDR3 has 15 amino acids. The germline V gene has CDR1 SQVTM and CDR2 ANQGSEA. CDR3 nucleotides: TGCAGCGCTTTAGGACGTTTCTCTGGGGCCAACGTCCTGACTTTC. Translation gives CSALGRFSGANVLTF.

J is TRBJ2-7 and V is TRBV2, with 10 nucleotides matching TRBD1. The CDR3 consists of 15 residues. The junction had 5 bases not matched to a gene; V was cut back by 2 bases and J by 4 bases. In germline, CDR1 is SNHLY, CDR2 FYNNEI. The CDR3 loop reads CASSETGQGRYEQYF. Here the CDR3 DNA reads TGTGCCAGCAGTGAAACGGGACAGGGGAGGTACGAGCAGTACTTC.

This sequence joins TRBV20-1 and TRBJ2-3; D not resolved. CDR3 length equals 11 residues. Trimming stripped 6 bases from V and 5 bases from J, with 9 bases between. CDR1 DFQATT and CDR2 SNEGSKA come from the germline V gene (reference sequence). The CDR3 is CSAKVLDTQYF. The CDR3 DNA reads TGCAGTGCCAAAGTTTTAGATACGCAGTATTTT.

The chain carries TRBV7-9 and TRBJ1-4; TRBD1 matches 7 bases. The CDR3 runs 15 residues. The trim removed 4 bases at V and 8 bases at J, leaving 10 bases unmatched. Germline V gene sequence: CDR1 SEHNR, CDR2 FQNEAQ (reference sequence). The CDR3 region has the DNA TGTGCCAGCAGCTCCTTCCGGGACAGACCCGAAAAACTGTTTTTT. It specifies CASSSFRDRPEKLFF.

The CDR3 sequence is CASSQDLAEGLAGLNEQFF. In DNA form, the CDR3 reads TGTGCCAGCAGCCAAGATCTGGCGGAGGGACTAGCGGGCCTCAATGAGCAGTTCTTC. The V call is TRBV4-2, the J call TRBJ2-1, with TRBD2 identical over 12 bases. J was trimmed by 6 bases and V by 0 bases; bases with no gene match: 12. Per germline, CDR1 LGHNA and CDR2 YNFKEQ. This CDR3 is 19 amino acids long.

This chain connects TRBV6-5 to TRBJ1-1; D possibly corresponds to TRBD1 (6 bases). Germline lookup yields CDR1 MNHEY and CDR2 SVGAGI. Trimming took off 6 bases at V and 7 bases at J, with 18 bases between the two ends. The CDR3 extends over 14 amino acids. The CDR3 sequence is CASSLKPKGGEAFF. Here the CDR3 DNA reads TGTGCCAGCAGCCTTAAACCAAAAGGGGGTGAAGCTTTCTTT.

This clone has only one observation. The rearrangement links TRBV7-2 to TRBJ2-6; 10 bases line up with TRBD2. Trimming at V came to 5 bases and at J to 0 bases, leaving 7 bases not matched to a gene. Germline lookup yields CDR1 SGHTA and CDR2 FQGNSA. This CDR3 is 18 amino acids long. The CDR3 sequence is CASSPPASGSSGANVLTF. CDR3 nucleotide sequence: TGTGCCAGCAGCCCCCCGGCTAGCGGGAGCTCTGGGGCCAACGTCCTGACTTTC.